Listed below are T cell receptor beta chains from one sample, sequenced in a study of shared clonotypes between healthy human individuals. Generated by immunoSEQ multiplex PCR, the TCRdb table keeps only in-frame clones and is missing some. The data contain under 550,000 clones, 96% of them singletons. The sequenced material came from naive CD4+ T cells sorted from blood. Every receptor here comes from a woman aged 25 to 39 in good health. The CDR3 runs from the conserved cysteine through the conserved F or W. D genes are given only for firm matches. A clone size is listed for some rows: how often the clone was seen (once, few, many), or a class if it is expanded.

TRBJ2-7	TRBV5-4	TRBD2	.	TGTGCCAGCAGCAGGGGAGGGCTCCACTACGAGCAGTACTTC	CASSRGGLHYEQYF
TRBJ2-5	TRBV18	.	.	TGTGCCAGCTCACCAAGAACTTTACAAGAGACCCAGTACTTC	CASSPRTLQETQYF
TRBJ1-5	TRBV6-6	.	.	TGTGCCAGCAGCCGACTGAATAGCAATCAGCCCCAGCATTTT	CASSRLNSNQPQHF
TRBJ1-1	TRBV28	.	.	TGTGCCAGCAGTTCCGGAGGGCGTATGGCTTTCTTT	CASSSGGRMAFF
TRBJ2-3	TRBV6-5	TRBD1	.	TGTGCCAGCAGACAGGGGGTTAGCACAGATACGCAGTATTTT	CASRQGVSTDTQYF
TRBJ2-7	TRBV28	.	.	TGTGCCAGCAGTTTAACGGGGGTAGTGTACGAGCAGTACTTC	CASSLTGVVYEQYF
TRBJ2-6	TRBV2	.	.	TGTGCCAGCAGTGAAAATATGGCCTTCGTCCTGACTTTC	CASSENMAFVLTF
TRBJ1-1	TRBV6-6	.	once	TGTGCCAGCAGTTACGGAGGGGTAGTGACTGAAGCTTTCTTT	CASSYGGVVTEAFF
TRBJ1-4	TRBV11-2	.	.	TGTGCCAGCAGCCCTAGAAGGACCGAAAAACTGTTTTTT	CASSPRRTEKLFF
TRBJ2-1	TRBV11-2	.	.	TGTGCCAGCAGCTTAGGGGTATATATGGGCTCCTACAATGAGCAGTTCTTC	CASSLGVYMGSYNEQFF
TRBJ2-2	TRBV19	TRBD2	.	TGTGCCAGTAGGATAACTAGCGGGACTAAAACCGGGGAGCTGTTTTTT	CASRITSGTKTGELFF
TRBJ2-4	TRBV22-1	.	.	TGTCCTGGGAGCGCACCAGAACGTATAAAAAACATTCAGTACTTC	CPGSAPERIKNIQYF
TRBJ2-6	TRBV4-2	TRBD1	once	TGTGCCAGCAGCCTGGACAGGGGGAGCTCTGGGGCCAACGTCCTGACTTTC	CASSLDRGSSGANVLTF
TRBJ1-2	TRBV28	.	once	TGTGCCAGCAGTTTTATTGAGGGCGGCTACACCTTC	CASSFIEGGYTF
TRBJ2-1	TRBV27	.	.	TGTGCCAGCAGTTTAGCCGGGCCTGGGTCCGATGAGCAGTTCTTC	CASSLAGPGSDEQFF
TRBJ2-7	TRBV19	TRBD1	.	TGTGCCAGTAGTATCCAGGGGGATCCCTACGAGCAGTACTTC	CASSIQGDPYEQYF
TRBJ2-7	TRBV18	.	.	TGTGCCAGCTCACCGGGCAAAGACTACGAGCAGTACTTC	CASSPGKDYEQYF
TRBJ2-5	TRBV9	TRBD1	.	TGTGCCAGCAGCGTAGCTTCCAGGGGGCAGGAGACCCAGTACTTC	CASSVASRGQETQYF
TRBJ1-1	TRBV28	.	.	TGTGCCAGCCAAGTAAACACTGAAGCTTTCTTT	CASQVNTEAFF
TRBJ2-1	TRBV11-2	.	.	TGTGCCAGCAGCCATAGCTCCTACAATGAGCAGTTCTTC	CASSHSSYNEQFF
TRBJ2-1	TRBV18	.	.	TGTGCCAGCTCACCTTTTAAGAATCACGACCTGGACAATGAGCAGTTCTTC	CASSPFKNHDLDNEQFF
TRBJ1-1	TRBV7-3	.	.	TGTGCCAGCAGCTTAACCCCTGGGTGGGACACTGAAGCTTTCTTT	CASSLTPGWDTEAFF
TRBJ1-5	TRBV6-6	TRBD1	.	TGCGCCAGCAGTGCGGACAGGGAAGGTCAGCCCCAGCATTTT	CASSADREGQPQHF
TRBJ2-7	TRBV30	TRBD2	.	TGTGCCTGGAGTCAGATTAGCGGGAGAGAGTCTCTCGAGCAGTACTTC	CAWSQISGRESLEQYF
TRBJ2-1	TRBV21-1	.	once	TGTGCCAGCAGCAAAGAAAGCGGGAGTAGGAATGAGCAGTTCTTC	CASSKESGSRNEQFF
TRBJ2-5	TRBV5-8	.	.	TGTGCCAGCAGCTCACTAGGGGGTCGACAAGAGACCCAGTACTTC	CASSSLGGRQETQYF
TRBJ1-1	TRBV6-1	TRBD1	.	TGTGCCAGCAGTGGGGGACAGGGAATTAACACTGAAGCTTTCTTT	CASSGGQGINTEAFF
TRBJ2-7	TRBV12-2	.	once	TGTGCAAGTCGCTTAGGACCGGGGCGTGGCGAGCAGTACTTC	CASRLGPGRGEQYF